This T cell receptor (beta chain) came from a study of response to subunit inactivated influenza vaccine. Study conclusions and caveats: Each seasonal flu vaccination may recruit only limited new T cells, authors suggested.

MiXCR, run by TCRdb on the RT-PCR reads, gives a single entry per CDR3 protein. The sample contains about 650,000 distinct CDR3 sequences, roughly 14% of which appear only once. This clonotype was recorded many times. The antigen is unknown. The CDR3 runs 12 residues. The germline V gene has CDR1 SEHNR and CDR2 FQNEAQ (reference sequence). The ends were cut back, 1 base at V and 8 bases at J, with 6 bases in the middle. Sequences were derived from PBMCs from blood, sampled 12 days after vaccination. The receptor was isolated from a man aged 50-59 years who received an inactivated influenza vaccine. This chain links TRBV7-9 with TRBJ2-1; D call uncertain. CDR3 sequence: CASSLGVHEQFF. The CDR3 DNA is TGTGCCAGCAGCTTAGGAGTACATGAGCAGTTCTTC.